Included here is one T cell receptor (beta chain) sequence, with context. Antigen unknown. Germline values: CDR1 SEHNR, CDR2 FQNEAQ (reference sequence). V shed 5 bases and J 6 bases; nucleotides not matched to a gene: 22. This CDR3 has 19 residues. The sample originates from a study of T cell repertoires in cytomegalovirus infection. Each CDR3 protein gets one entry after TCRdb re-called the reads with MiXCR. The sample consists of approximately 110,000 distinct CDR3 sequences, more than 30% of them appearing once. General observations from the study: Cumulative public TCR beta family frequency identified carriers of CMV plus the relevant HLA.

This receptor was obtained from a human donor in good health (CMV status not recorded). Some clones in this sample may be carry-over from other donors' samples. This specimen consisted of CD8+ T cells from cultured PBMCs, obtained from culture after CMV antigen stimulation. The genes are TRBV7-9 and TRBJ2-7; 10 bases agree with TRBD1. CDR3 in amino acids: CASSLTSTGGQGKNSEQYF. CDR3 sequence (DNA): TGTGCCAGCAGCCTAACATCGACGGGGGGACAGGGGAAGAATAGCGAGCAGTACTTC.